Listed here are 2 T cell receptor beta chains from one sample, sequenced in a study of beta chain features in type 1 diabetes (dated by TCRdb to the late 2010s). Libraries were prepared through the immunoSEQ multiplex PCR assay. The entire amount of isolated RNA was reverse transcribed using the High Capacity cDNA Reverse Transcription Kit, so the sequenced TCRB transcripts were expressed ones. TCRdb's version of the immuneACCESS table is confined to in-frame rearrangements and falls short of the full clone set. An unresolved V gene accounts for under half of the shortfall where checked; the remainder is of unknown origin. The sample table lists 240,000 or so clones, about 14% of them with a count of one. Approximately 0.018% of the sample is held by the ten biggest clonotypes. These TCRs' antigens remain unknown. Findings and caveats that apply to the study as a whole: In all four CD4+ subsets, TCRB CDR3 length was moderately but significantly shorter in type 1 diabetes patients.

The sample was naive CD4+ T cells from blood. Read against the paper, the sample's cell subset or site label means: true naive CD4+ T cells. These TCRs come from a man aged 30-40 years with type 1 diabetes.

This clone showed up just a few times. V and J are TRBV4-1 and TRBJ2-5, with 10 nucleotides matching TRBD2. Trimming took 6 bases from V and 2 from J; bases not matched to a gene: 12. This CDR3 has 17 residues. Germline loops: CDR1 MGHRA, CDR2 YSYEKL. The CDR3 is CASSQREGRRGQETQYF. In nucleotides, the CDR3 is TGCGCCAGCAGTCAGCGGGAGGGCCGGAGGGGACAAGAGACCCAGTACTTC.

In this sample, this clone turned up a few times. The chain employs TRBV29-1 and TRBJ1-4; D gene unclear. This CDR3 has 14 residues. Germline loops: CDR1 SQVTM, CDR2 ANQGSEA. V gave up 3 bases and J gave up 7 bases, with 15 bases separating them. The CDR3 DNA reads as TGCAGCGTTGACTCGGGAGGCTCTGGTGAAAAACTGTTTTTT. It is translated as CSVDSGGSGEKLFF.